These T cell receptor beta chains were read from a single sample in a study of T cells after yellow fever vaccination. TCRdb re-analysed the 5' RACE reads in MiXCR, keeping a single row per CDR3 protein. The repertoire has approximately 90,000 distinct CDR3 sequences, around 5.8% of them found once; the top ten carry just over 40%. The specimen comprised CD8+ T cells sorted from PBMCs, sampled 10 days after the yellow fever booster vaccination. Receptors were obtained from a man aged 18-30 years who received the YFV17D yellow fever vaccine. The CDR3 runs from the conserved cysteine through the conserved F or W. Each record gives: J gene, clone size, D gene, V gene, CDR3 DNA, CDR3 protein. The D gene is left open where the match is weak. Expanded clones are given a class, and other clones once, few, many or no size at all.

>TRBJ2-7|.|.|TRBV19
TGTGCCAGTAGCGCCGGGACACTCAGCTCCTACGAGCAGTACTTC
CASSAGTLSSYEQYF
>TRBJ2-3|.|TRBD2|TRBV7-8
TGTGCCAGCAGCACTCCCGTGAAGACTAGCGGCCTTGGCGCAGATACGCAGTATTTT
CASSTPVKTSGLGADTQYF
>TRBJ1-2|.|.|TRBV7-9
TGTGCCAGCAGCCCTCCGGCGCAGGGTGGCTACACCTTC
CASSPPAQGGYTF
>TRBJ2-2|many|.|TRBV11-2
TGTGCCAGCAGCCGTCGGACCGGGGAGCTGTTTTTT
CASSRRTGELFF
>TRBJ2-5|few|TRBD2|TRBV5-1
TGCGCCAGCAGCTCCTTAGGCGGGGGGGCCGTAGAGACCCAGTACTTC
CASSSLGGGAVETQYF
>TRBJ2-3|few|TRBD2|TRBV5-1
TGCGCCAGCAGCTTGGTTCTAGCGGGGGCAGATACGCAGTATTTT
CASSLVLAGADTQYF
>TRBJ2-7|.|.|TRBV15
TGTGCCACCAGCAGTTCGTACGAGCAGTACTTC
CATSSSYEQYF
>TRBJ2-4|medium-sized|.|TRBV27
TGTGCCAGCAGTTTACCAGGCGGAAACATTCAGTACTTC
CASSLPGGNIQYF
>TRBJ2-7|few|.|TRBV29-1
TGCAGCGTTCTCAAGGGGCTACCCTCCTACGAGCAGTACTTC
CSVLKGLPSYEQYF
>TRBJ2-3|many|.|TRBV7-2
TGTGCCAGCAGCTTAGCGGGCCCCACAGATACGCAGTATTTT
CASSLAGPTDTQYF
>TRBJ2-3|many|TRBD1|TRBV5-1
TGCGCCAGCAGACCCGGACAGGGACGAGGAGATACGCAGTATTTT
CASRPGQGRGDTQYF
>TRBJ1-1|.|TRBD1|TRBV5-6
TGTGCCAGCAGCTCAATGACAGGGCCAAACACTGAAGCTTTCTTT
CASSSMTGPNTEAFF
>TRBJ2-1|many|.|TRBV13
TGTGCCAGCAGATGGGGCAATGAGCAGTTCTTC
CASRWGNEQFF
>TRBJ2-5|few|.|TRBV7-8
TGTGCCAGCAGTCTCCTTAGCGGCCCTCAAGAGACCCAGTACTTC
CASSLLSGPQETQYF
>TRBJ1-1|.|.|TRBV9
TGTGCCAGCAGCACTCCGGGAGGCAGAAACACTGAAGATTTCTTT
CASSTPGGRNTEDFF
>TRBJ2-2|few|TRBD2|TRBV14
TGTGCCAGCAGCCAAGACGACCCCCGACTAGCGGGGTCCACCGGGGAGCTGTTTTTT
CASSQDDPRLAGSTGELFF
>TRBJ1-1|.|.|TRBV27
TGTGCCAGCAGTCCTTACGTCACCGACACCTTGAACACTGAAGCTTTCTTT
CASSPYVTDTLNTEAFF
>TRBJ1-5|few|.|TRBV6-5
TGTGCCAGCAGTTACTCTGGCTATAGCAATCAGCCCCAGCATTTT
CASSYSGYSNQPQHF
>TRBJ1-4|many|.|TRBV7-9
TGTGCCAGCAGCTTATCCCGGGGGAGGAGTGAAAAACTGTTTTTT
CASSLSRGRSEKLFF
>TRBJ1-2|.|.|TRBV4-1
TGCGCCAGCAGCCAAGTCGGGACTAACTATGGCTACACCTTC
CASSQVGTNYGYTF
>TRBJ2-7|many|.|TRBV7-3
TGTGCCAGCAGCTCGGAGGGGGGTACAGGGCGTTGGGAGCAGTACTTC
CASSSEGGTGRWEQYF
>TRBJ2-3|.|.|TRBV7-3
TGTGCCAGCAGCCCTGGGGTAGCGAGCACAGATACGCAGTATTTT
CASSPGVASTDTQYF
>TRBJ1-1|.|.|TRBV19
TGTGCCAGTAGTATTTGGGACACTGAAGCTTTCTTT
CASSIWDTEAFF
>TRBJ2-3|few|TRBD2|TRBV11-2
TGTGCCAGCAGCTTTGCTAGCGGGGGGCCCACAGATACGCAGTATTTT
CASSFASGGPTDTQYF
>TRBJ1-1|.|.|TRBV29-1
TGCAGCGTACGAGCCGCGAACACTGAAGCTTTCTTT
CSVRAANTEAFF
>TRBJ2-7|few|TRBD1|TRBV5-4
TGTGCCAGCAGCCCCGGACAGGGTAGGGAGCAGTACTTC
CASSPGQGREQYF
>TRBJ2-3|few|.|TRBV7-9
TGTGCCAGCAGCCCCCCGGGCCCTCGCTTTACAGATACGCAGTATTTT
CASSPPGPRFTDTQYF
>TRBJ2-1|.|.|TRBV13
TGTGCCAGCATGCTCGGACATACCTCCTACAATGAGCAGTTCTTC
CASMLGHTSYNEQFF
>TRBJ2-7|many|TRBD1|TRBV7-2
TGTGCCAGCAACCGGGGACAGACCTACGAGCAGTACTTC
CASNRGQTYEQYF
>TRBJ2-7|.|TRBD1|TRBV7-7
TGTGCCAGCAGCACTGGACAGGGATACGAGCAGTACTTC
CASSTGQGYEQYF
>TRBJ2-2|few|TRBD2|TRBV7-6
TGTGCCAGCAGTCGACTAGCGGGGGGGAACACCGGGGAGCTGTTTTTT
CASSRLAGGNTGELFF
>TRBJ1-2|few|.|TRBV5-1
TGCGCCAGCAGCCCACCATCCCCGACCGACCACTATGGCTACACCTTC
CASSPPSPTDHYGYTF
>TRBJ2-1|many|TRBD2|TRBV4-3
TGCGCCAGCAGCCTAGGACTAGCGGGCCACAATGAGCAGTTCTTC
CASSLGLAGHNEQFF
>TRBJ1-1|few|.|TRBV5-5
TGTGCCAGCAGCCTAGGTGCCTCTATGGGCACTGAAGCTTTCTTT
CASSLGASMGTEAFF
>TRBJ2-6|.|.|TRBV4-3
TGCGCCAGCAGCCAAGAGAGTAGCTCTGGGGCCAACGTCCTGACTTTC
CASSQESSSGANVLTF
>TRBJ2-5|few|.|TRBV7-2
TGTGCCAGCAGCTTATTCCCAGAAGGAGAGACCCAGTACTTC
CASSLFPEGETQYF
>TRBJ2-5|few|TRBD1|TRBV6-5
TGTGCCAGCAGAAGTGACAGGGGCGGATGGGAGACCCAGTACTTC
CASRSDRGGWETQYF
>TRBJ1-1|few|.|TRBV20-1
TGCAGTGCTAGCGCCCCGGGTCCGATTGAAGCTTTCTTT
CSASAPGPIEAFF
>TRBJ2-1|.|.|TRBV5-6
TGTGCCAGCAGCTTCGGACAGTTCAATGAGCAGTTCTTC
CASSFGQFNEQFF
>TRBJ1-1|.|.|TRBV5-1
TGCGCCAGCCACCCCACGGGGGGCGCGGGGACTGAAGCTTTCTTT
CASHPTGGAGTEAFF
>TRBJ1-1|.|.|TRBV7-9
TGTGCCAGCAGCTTATCGTCCCTAGGGGCCAGGGTGGGAGCTTTCTTT
CASSLSSLGARVGAFF
>TRBJ2-3|.|TRBD2|TRBV10-3
TGTGCCATCAGTGAGGGTAGCGGGGGGACTACAGATACGCAGTATTTT
CAISEGSGGTTDTQYF
>TRBJ2-5|.|TRBD2|TRBV7-7
TGTGCTAGCAGCCCTTTCCAGCGGGGGCTGGAGACCCAGTACTTC
CASSPFQRGLETQYF
>TRBJ1-2|few|.|TRBV20-1
TGCAGGCCCACTGGTTGGGGAGACTATGGCTACACCTTC
CRPTGWGDYGYTF
>TRBJ2-4|many|TRBD2|TRBV7-9
TGTGCCAGCAGCTTGTCTAGCGGAGTAGCCAAAAACATTCAGTACTTC
CASSLSSGVAKNIQYF
>TRBJ2-1|few|.|TRBV9
TGTGCCAGCAGCGGGACAGCGGGGAGCTCCTACAATGAGCAGTTCTTC
CASSGTAGSSYNEQFF